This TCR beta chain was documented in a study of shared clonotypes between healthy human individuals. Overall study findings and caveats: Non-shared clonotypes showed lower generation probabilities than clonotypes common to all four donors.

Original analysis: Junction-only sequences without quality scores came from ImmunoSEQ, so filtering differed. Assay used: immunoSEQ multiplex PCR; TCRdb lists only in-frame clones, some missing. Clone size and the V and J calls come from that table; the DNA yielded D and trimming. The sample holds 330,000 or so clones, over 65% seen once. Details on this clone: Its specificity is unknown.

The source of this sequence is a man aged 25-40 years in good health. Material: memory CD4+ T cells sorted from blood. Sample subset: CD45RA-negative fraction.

The CDR3: CASSQDRQASTNEKLFF. CDR3 nucleotide sequence: TGCGCCAGCAGCCAAGATAGACAGGCGTCAACTAATGAAAAACTGTTTTTT. This chain uses TRBV4-1 with TRBJ1-4; the D gene is possibly TRBD1 (6 bases). V was shortened by 0 bases and J by 0 bases, with 11 bases between the two germline ends. Germline-derived CDR1 and CDR2 are MGHRA and YSYEKL. The CDR3 loop spans 17 amino acids.